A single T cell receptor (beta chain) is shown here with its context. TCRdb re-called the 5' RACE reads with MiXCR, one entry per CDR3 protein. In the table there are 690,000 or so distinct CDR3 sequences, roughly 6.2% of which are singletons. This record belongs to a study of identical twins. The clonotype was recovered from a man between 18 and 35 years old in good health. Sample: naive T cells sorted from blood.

The CDR3: CASSGGAFSYEQYF. The DNA for the CDR3 is TGCGCCAGCAGTGGAGGGGCCTTCTCCTACGAGCAGTACTTC. The genes are TRBV5-1 and TRBJ2-7; perhaps TRBD2 as D (6 bases). V lost 5 bases, J lost 0 bases, and 12 bases lay in between. Germline CDR1 and CDR2: SGHRS and YFSETQ. CDR3 length: 14 amino acids.